These 27 T cell receptor beta chains came from one sample sequenced in a study of cytomegalovirus exposure and HLA in healthy donors listed by TCRdb under 2017. The library was generated by the immunoSEQ multiplex PCR assay. The multiplex PCR relied on a mix of 60 forward primers for TCR Vbeta segments and 13 reverse primers for TCR Jbeta segments. The source is immuneACCESS, and TCRdb retained only in-frame sequences with V and J called. Part of the clones is not carried over; for the studies checked, unresolved V genes explain less than half of this, and the remainder is unexplained. The sample table contains tens of thousands of clones; only one count was recorded for around 80% of them. About 4.5% of the sample is in the top ten clones. Sequenced: PBMCs. These receptors were taken from a male donor in good health and CMV-seropositive.

The chain recombines TRBV5-6 with TRBJ2-7; 9 bases fit TRBD1. The J segment lost 3 bases and the V segment lost 3 bases, leaving 4 bases of the junction unmatched. The CDR3 has 14 amino acids. Germline CDR1 reads SGHDT; CDR2 reads YYEEEE. The CDR3 is CASSSGQGNYEQYF. The CDR3, as DNA: TGTGCCAGCAGCTCCGGACAGGGGAACTACGAGCAGTACTTC.

The rearrangement links TRBV6-5 to TRBJ2-7; 8 bases align to TRBD2. Germline V gene sequence: CDR1 MNHEY, CDR2 SVGAGI. CDR3 length: 14 residues. V dropped 5 bases and J dropped 2; count of bases not matched to a gene: 5. In nucleotides, the CDR3 is TGTGCCAGCAGTGGCCAGCGGGAGCCCTACGAGCAGTACTTC. Translating gives CASSGQREPYEQYF.

This clone was seen a single time. The chain recombines TRBV5-4 with TRBJ2-7, with 9 bases lining up with TRBD2. After removal of 4 bases from V and 3 bases from J, the junction contained 5 bases not matched to a gene. In germline, CDR1 is SGHNT, CDR2 YYREEE (reference sequence). This CDR3 comprises 14 residues. Written as DNA, the CDR3 is TGTGCCAGCAGCCACCCTAGCGGGGACTACGAGCAGTACTTC. Translated, it gives CASSHPSGDYEQYF.

The chain combines TRBV5-1 with TRBJ1-1; no clear D. V lost 4 bases, J lost 3 bases, and 25 bases lay in between. This CDR3 spans 18 amino acids. CDR1 and CDR2 from the germline V gene are SGHRS and YFSETQ. CDR3: CASSALTGGRSADTEAFF. CDR3 nucleotide sequence: TGCGCCAGCAGCGCCCTTACCGGAGGGAGGTCGGCGGACACTGAAGCTTTCTTT.

The chain combines TRBV16 with TRBJ1-5; D remains unclear. Germline CDR1 is KGHSY and CDR2 is FQNENV. CDR3 length: 14 residues. The V end lost 4 bases, the J end lost 1 base, and 8 bases lay between the germline ends. CDR3 bases: TGTGCCAGCAGCCGCCAGATGAGCAATCAGCCCCAGCATTTT. Residues: CASSRQMSNQPQHF.

The rearrangement joins TRBV19 to TRBJ1-2; 9 bases map to TRBD1. CDR1 and CDR2 (germline): LNHDA, SQIVND (reference sequence). Unmatched junction bases numbered 5, after V lost 4 bases and J lost 2 bases. The CDR3 contains 15 residues. The CDR3 loop reads CASSTPQGANYGYTF. CDR3 sequence (DNA): TGTGCCAGTAGTACCCCACAGGGGGCGAACTATGGCTACACCTTC.

This sequence joins TRBV30 and TRBJ2-6, with D possibly matching TRBD1 (5 bases). Per the germline V gene, CDR1 is GTSNPN and CDR2 is SVGIG (reference sequence). CDR3 length equals 13 residues. The ends were cut back, 8 bases at V and 2 bases at J, with 10 bases in the middle. CDR3: CAGKGPGANVLTF. Here the CDR3 DNA reads TGTGCCGGGAAGGGGCCTGGGGCCAACGTCCTGACTTTC.

A word on this clone: The same CDR3 also results from other DNA sequences found in this sample. The gene calls are TRBV13 and TRBJ2-3, with 9 bases aligning to TRBD2. Trimming at V came to 4 bases and at J to 6 bases, leaving 14 bases not matched to a gene. Germline assignment: CDR1 PRHDT and CDR2 FYEKMQ (reference sequence). The CDR3 runs 17 residues. In nucleotides, the CDR3 is TGTGCCAGCAGCTCACAGGGCGGGAGGGGGAGATATGATACGCAGTATTTT. It encodes CASSSQGGRGRYDTQYF.

The rearrangement joins TRBV19 to TRBJ1-6; D perhaps matches TRBD1 (5 bases). V lost 10 bases to trimming and J lost 7 bases, with 20 bases between them. Germline CDR1 is LNHDA and CDR2 is SQIVND (reference sequence). The length of the CDR3 is 15 residues. In DNA, the CDR3 is TGTGCCACTGAACCTTCCGGGACTGTCAATTCACCCCTCCACTTT. The encoded protein is CATEPSGTVNSPLHF. The whole variable domain, filled in from reference TRBV19 and TRBJ1-6, reads DGGITQSPKYLFRKEGQNVTLSCEQNLNHDAMYWYRQDPGQGLRLIYYSQIVNDFQKGDIAEGYSVSREKKESFPLTVTSAQKNPTAFYLCATEPSGTVNSPLHFGNGTRLTVT.

The V call is TRBV5-4, the J call TRBJ2-3, with a weak D call TRBD2 (6 bases). The CDR3 is 14 amino acids. Trimming pared 2 bases from V and 8 bases from J, leaving 15 bases between. Germline assignment: CDR1 SGHNT and CDR2 YYREEE (reference sequence). In nucleotides, the CDR3 is TGTGCCAGCAGCTTCGGACTATCAGGGCGTACGCAGTATTTT. This sequence encodes CASSFGLSGRTQYF. The full variable domain, rest sourced from reference TRBV5-4 and TRBJ2-3, is ETGVTQSPTHLIKTRGQQVTLRCSSQSGHNTVSWYQQALGQGPQFIFQYYREEENGRGNFPPRFSGLQFPNYSSELNVNALELDDSALYLCASSFGLSGRTQYFGPGTRLTVL.

This sequence joins TRBV30 and TRBJ1-4; the match to TRBD1 covers 7 bases. The J segment lost 8 bases and the V segment lost 3 bases, leaving 15 bases of the junction unmatched. The germline V gene has CDR1 GTSNPN and CDR2 SVGIG (reference sequence). The CDR3 sequence is 16 residues long. The CDR3 nucleotides read TGTGCCTGGAGACCCGGACAGGCATCATTATGGGAAAAACTGTTTTTT. Residues: CAWRPGQASLWEKLFF.

This CDR3 reads CASSLYGTDNSPLHF. The CDR3 DNA sequence: TGTGCCAGCAGCTTATACGGGACAGATAATTCACCCCTCCACTTT. The chain has TRBV4-2 and TRBJ1-6, with 7 nucleotides matching TRBD1. Germline CDR1 reads LGHNA; CDR2 reads YNFKEQ. This CDR3 spans 15 amino acids. Unmatched junction bases numbered 6, after V lost 5 bases and J lost 5 bases.

V usage is TRBV11-2 and J usage is TRBJ2-5; TRBD1 matches at 10 bases. Per the germline V gene, CDR1 is SGHAT and CDR2 is FQNNGV. The CDR3 extends over 14 amino acids. After removal of 1 base from V and 4 bases from J, the junction contained 0 bases not matched to a gene. CDR3 sequence reads: CASSLGTGGETQYF. Written as DNA, the CDR3 is TGTGCCAGCAGCTTAGGGACAGGGGGAGAGACCCAGTACTTC.

The rearrangement joins TRBV6-4 to TRBJ2-3; the match to TRBD2 covers 10 bases. The junction had 1 base not matched to a gene; V was cut back by 5 bases and J by 2 bases. Germline V lookup: CDR1 MRHNA, CDR2 SNTAGT. The CDR3 is 14 amino acids. The DNA of the CDR3 is TGTGCCAGCAGTAGCGGGGGGGCCACAGATACGCAGTATTTT. Translated, it gives CASSSGGATDTQYF.

Only a few counts were recorded for this clone. This chain joins TRBV27 and TRBJ1-5; D remains unclear. Trimming took off 5 bases at V and 9 bases at J, with 11 bases between the two ends. The V gene's germline CDR1 is MNHEY and CDR2 SMNVEV (reference sequence). The CDR3 is 12 amino acids. CDR3 DNA: TGTGCCAGCAGTCTTCCCCGGGGGCCCCAGCATTTT. Translating gives CASSLPRGPQHF.

The sample holds a few counts of this clone. This sequence joins TRBV6-6 and TRBJ2-7; possibly TRBD2 for D (6 bases). The V gene lost 10 bases and the J gene lost 3 bases, with 16 bases spanning the gap. The CDR3 spans 13 residues. Germline CDR1 MNHNY, CDR2 SVGAGI (reference sequence). CDR3 residues: CAIAGRTSYEQYF. In DNA form, the CDR3 reads TGTGCCATCGCGGGACGGACCAGCTACGAGCAGTACTTC.

The gene calls are TRBV29-1 and TRBJ2-7; the D gene is possibly TRBD1 (6 bases). V was trimmed by 5 bases and J by 3 bases, leaving 11 bases between them. This CDR3 comprises 12 residues. Germline-derived CDR1 and CDR2 are SQVTM and ANQGSEA. CDR3 DNA: TGCAGCGTTTTCGGGACAATCTACGAGCAGTACTTC. This encodes CSVFGTIYEQYF.

The rearrangement uses TRBV30 and TRBJ2-3, with 8 nucleotides matching TRBD2. Germline loops: CDR1 GTSNPN, CDR2 SVGIG (reference sequence). V trimming: 0 bases; J trimming: 4 bases; junction bases outside the gene matches: 12. The CDR3 is 17 residues long. The CDR3 DNA reads as TGTGCCTGGAGTGTCGGGGGGGCCAGGGGTGGCTCAGATACGCAGTATTTT. This codes for CAWSVGGARGGSDTQYF.

V gene TRBV28 combines with J gene TRBJ2-7, with 7 positions matching TRBD1. The CDR3 sequence is 18 residues long. V shed 6 bases, J shed 2 bases, and the junction held 19 bases outside the gene matches. In germline, CDR1 is MDHEN, CDR2 SYDVKM. The CDR3 region is CASSGDKIKQGSPYEQYF. The CDR3 nucleotides are TGTGCCAGCAGCGGTGATAAGATTAAACAGGGGAGTCCCTACGAGCAGTACTTC.

This chain connects TRBV28 to TRBJ2-7, with no clear D. The V gene's germline CDR1 is MDHEN and CDR2 SYDVKM. Deletions cut 3 bases from V and 2 bases from J, with 11 bases between. The CDR3 runs to 14 residues. The CDR3 DNA is TGTGCCAGCAGTTTCCAGGTTGTAGCCTACGAGCAGTACTTC. Translated: CASSFQVVAYEQYF.

As concerns this clone: No conserved phenylalanine or tryptophan is present at the end of the CDR3, so a read error is the likely explanation. The rearrangement links TRBV29-1 to TRBJ1-4; 9 nucleotides line up with TRBD1. The V and J ends lost 6 bases and 7 bases, in that order; junction bases with no gene match: 6. CDR1 and CDR2 (germline): SQVTM, ANQGSEA. The CDR3 is made up of 13 amino acids. CDR3 nucleotide sequence: TGCAGCGTCGGGACAGGGAATAGTGAAAAACTGTTTGTT. The encoded protein is CSVGTGNSEKLFV.

The rearrangement joins TRBV9 to TRBJ1-2; 7 bases are shared with TRBD1. J was trimmed by 7 bases and V by 3 bases; bases with no gene match: 9. The CDR3 has 14 amino acids. Germline values: CDR1 SGDLS, CDR2 YYNGEE. The CDR3 DNA reads as TGTGCCAGCAGCGCGACAGGGTTCTTTAGTGGCTACACCTTC. It specifies CASSATGFFSGYTF.

There are a few counts of this clone. The V gene is TRBV30, the J gene TRBJ1-1; 10 bases are a match to TRBD1. V trimming: 2 bases; J trimming: 4 bases; junction bases outside the gene matches: 1. CDR1 GTSNPN and CDR2 SVGIG come from the germline V gene (reference sequence). CDR3 length equals 13 residues. CDR3 residues: CAWSRDRGTEAFF. CDR3 bases: TGTGCCTGGAGTCGGGACAGGGGCACTGAAGCTTTCTTT.

The rearrangement links TRBV7-2 to TRBJ1-1, with 9 bases identical to TRBD1. The V gene end was trimmed by 2 bases and the J gene end by 5 bases; junction bases not matched to a gene: 9. The CDR3 runs to 16 residues. CDR1 is SGHTA and CDR2 is FQGNSA in the germline V gene. The CDR3 sequence is CASSLTGTGRRTEAFF. CDR3 nucleotide sequence: TGTGCCAGCAGCTTAACCGGGACAGGGCGGAGAACTGAAGCTTTCTTT.

J is TRBJ2-1 and V is TRBV2; D is perhaps TRBD2 (5 bases). V was cut by 8 bases and J by 6 bases, with 17 bases left in between. The germline V gene has CDR1 SNHLY and CDR2 FYNNEI. This CDR3 is built from 14 residues. The CDR3 DNA follows: TGTGCCAGCGTCGGACTGGGTAAATTCAATGAGCAGTTCTTC. Amino acids: CASVGLGKFNEQFF. Full variable domain (outside the CDR3, taken from reference TRBV2 and TRBJ2-1): EPEVTQTPSHQVTQMGQEVILRCVPISNHLYFYWYRQILGQKVEFLVSFYNNEISEKSEIFDDQFSVERPDGSNFTLKIRSTKLEDSAMYFCASVGLGKFNEQFFGPGTRLTVL.

The CDR3 is CASTTPSGTGAYEQYF. The CDR3 DNA follows: TGTGCCAGCACCACCCCCTCCGGGACAGGGGCCTACGAGCAGTACTTC. The rearrangement joins TRBV27 to TRBJ2-7; 10 nucleotides align to TRBD1. The CDR3 extends over 16 amino acids. CDR1 and CDR2 (germline): MNHEY, SMNVEV (reference sequence). V lost 7 bases, J lost 2 bases, and 11 bases stayed unmatched.

The genes are TRBV2 and TRBJ2-3; a weak D match, TRBD1 (6 bases). The CDR3 is made up of 15 amino acids. V gave up 7 bases and J gave up 2 bases, with 16 bases separating them. Germline V CDR1 and CDR2: SNHLY, FYNNEI. CDR3 protein: CASTGDNQLTDTQYF. The CDR3 nucleotides are TGTGCCAGCACTGGGGACAACCAACTCACAGATACGCAGTATTTT.